The entry that follows covers one T cell receptor beta chain sequence. A far more abundant clone sits one base away, making this likely a read error. Additional DNA sequences in this sample encode the identical CDR3. The data stem from a study of shared clonotypes between healthy human individuals. TCRdb's copy holds only in-frame clones and misses some; the assay was immunoSEQ multiplex PCR. The table includes about 490,000 clones, more than 75% detected once. Germline loops: CDR1 SGHAT, CDR2 FQNNGV. The CDR3 is made up of 15 amino acids. Sequences were obtained from PBMCs. The receptor comes from a woman aged 40 to 49 in good health. Some clones in this sample may be carry-over from other donors' samples. This chain uses TRBV11-2 with TRBJ2-2, with 9 bases identical to TRBD2. The CDR3 DNA sequence: TGCGCCAGCAGCTTAACGTCTAGCGGGAAGGGGGAGCTGTTTTTT. Its translation: CASSLTSSGKGELFF.